Listed below are T cell receptor beta chains from one sample, sequenced in a study of T-cell reconstitution after alpha-beta-depleted transplantation in children. TCRdb re-called the PCR reads with MiXCR, one entry per CDR3 protein. The table shows roughly 590,000 distinct CDR3 sequences, with 16% occurring only once. The source material was PBMCs from the stem cell graft donor, sampled from the stem cell graft. The receptors come from a human donor who donated a stem cell graft to a child with acute myeloid leukemia. CDR3s include the opening cysteine and the closing phenylalanine or tryptophan.

CDR3	V	J
CASSGSGVDNEKLFF	TRBV2	TRBJ1-4
CASSLIPGFDGANVLTF	TRBV6-5	TRBJ2-6
CASGRPNHEQYF	TRBV7-9	TRBJ2-7
CASTRGAGDADTQYF	TRBV4-1	TRBJ2-3
CASQGMGTDTQYF	TRBV25-1	TRBJ2-3
CSAREDGGWTEAFF	TRBV20-1	TRBJ1-1
CSASPGTDTQYF	TRBV20-1	TRBJ2-3
CATSRDRGKLGEQFF	TRBV15	TRBJ2-1
CASSQSQGAEGSPLHF	TRBV5-1	TRBJ1-6
CASSLDLNQPQHF	TRBV5-5	TRBJ1-5
CSANDSFYSNQPQHF	TRBV20-1	TRBJ1-5
CATSDLKSTDTQYF	TRBV24-1	TRBJ2-3
CASSPSWGDTQYF	TRBV7-3	TRBJ2-3
CASSFWGLNEQFF	TRBV5-1	TRBJ2-1
CASSLRQGIGQPQHF	TRBV12-3/TRBV12-4	TRBJ1-5
CASSFGVPTNQPQHF	TRBV7-2	TRBJ1-5
CASSATETQYF	TRBV5-1	TRBJ2-5
CASSQLPGDRAFF	TRBV4-1	TRBJ1-1
CSATGTGDFYNEQFF	TRBV20-1	TRBJ2-1
CASSEFETANSPLHF	TRBV25-1	TRBJ1-6